This is a list of T cell receptor beta chains from one sample in a study of identical twins. TCRdb reprocessed the 5' RACE reads with MiXCR, giving one entry per CDR3 protein. The data contain some 1,600,000 distinct CDR3 sequences, less than 35% of them singletons. The specimen was cord blood. The receptor source for this set is a newborn girl in good health. Each CDR3 is given with its conserved first and last residue. Each record gives: CDR3 protein, CDR3 DNA, D gene, J gene, V gene, clone size. A D gene is named only where the DNA matches it firmly. Clone size is not always given. Where it is, it says once, few, many or a class for expanded clones.

CASSEKREAYEQFF,TGTGCCAGCAGCGAGAAGCGGGAGGCTTATGAGCAGTTCTTC,TRBD2,TRBJ2-1,TRBV6-2/TRBV6-3,few
CASSMGMNQPQHF,TGTGCCAGCAGCATGGGAATGAATCAGCCCCAGCATTTT,.,TRBJ1-5,TRBV21-1,.
CATSSTPWTSGRPSYEQYF,TGTGCCACCAGCAGTACGCCATGGACTAGCGGGAGACCGTCTTACGAGCAGTACTTC,TRBD2,TRBJ2-7,TRBV15,.
CASSVSGGGNEQFF,TGTGCCAGCAGCGTATCAGGGGGAGGGAATGAGCAGTTCTTC,.,TRBJ2-1,TRBV9,.
CASSLFLSGRWGNEQFF,TGTGCCAGCAGTTTATTCCTTAGCGGGAGATGGGGCAATGAGCAGTTCTTC,TRBD2,TRBJ2-1,TRBV12-3/TRBV12-4,once
CSVDRSQGRTEAFF,TGCAGCGTTGATCGGTCACAGGGCCGCACTGAAGCTTTCTTT,.,TRBJ1-1,TRBV29-1,.
CASSLDPDTGELFF,TGTGCCAGCAGCTTAGATCCGGACACCGGGGAGCTGTTTTTT,.,TRBJ2-2,TRBV5-6,.
CASSRMGDQPQHF,TGCGCCAGCAGCCGTATGGGGGACCAGCCCCAGCATTTT,.,TRBJ1-5,TRBV4-1,.
CASSYGLRSAGKSNEQFF,TGTGCCAGCAGTTACGGACTTAGATCCGCGGGAAAGAGCAATGAGCAGTTCTTC,.,TRBJ2-1,TRBV6-2/TRBV6-3,few
CASSLLAGGSSYEQYF,TGTGCCAGCAGTCTTCTAGCGGGAGGGAGCTCCTACGAGCAGTACTTC,TRBD2,TRBJ2-7,TRBV28,many
CATSIDSGIYNEQFF,TGTGCCACCAGCATAGATAGCGGGATCTACAATGAGCAGTTCTTC,TRBD2,TRBJ2-1,TRBV15,few
CASSLVGLAGVYNEQFF,TGTGCCAGCAGCTTAGTGGGACTAGCGGGAGTCTACAATGAGCAGTTCTTC,TRBD2,TRBJ2-1,TRBV11-2,few
CASSEAVLAASTDTQYF,TGTGCCAGCAGTGAAGCTGTCCTAGCAGCTAGCACAGATACGCAGTATTTT,.,TRBJ2-3,TRBV2,.
CASSLDRAREAQYF,TGTGCCAGCAGTTTGGACAGGGCAAGAGAGGCCCAGTACTTC,TRBD1,TRBJ2-5,TRBV27,.
CASSYSSPLSSEEQYF,TGTGCCAGCAGTTACTCCTCCCCCCTGTCTAGCGAGGAGCAGTACTTC,.,TRBJ2-7,TRBV6-2/TRBV6-3,.
CASSSRLAVSSYEQYF,TGTGCCAGCAGCTCCCGACTAGCGGTTAGCTCCTACGAGCAGTACTTC,TRBD2,TRBJ2-7,TRBV5-5,.
CASRSGSPYEQYF,TGTGCCAGCAGAAGCGGGAGCCCCTACGAGCAGTACTTC,TRBD2,TRBJ2-7,TRBV27,.
CASRLGYIGETQYF,TGTGCCAGCCGGTTGGGCTATATCGGAGAGACCCAGTACTTC,.,TRBJ2-5,TRBV12-3/TRBV12-4,many
CASGLAGTTGELFF,TGTGCTAGTGGTTTGGCCGGGACCACCGGGGAGCTGTTTTTT,.,TRBJ2-2,TRBV12-5,.
CASSQAQAEDGTDTQYF,TGTGCCAGCAGCCAGGCCCAGGCGGAGGATGGTACAGATACGCAGTATTTT,.,TRBJ2-3,TRBV4-2,once
CSARWGAVNTEAFF,TGCAGTGCTAGGTGGGGGGCGGTGAACACTGAAGCTTTCTTT,.,TRBJ1-1,TRBV20-1,.
CASRAPHFPSGSSYNEQFF,TGTGCCAGCAGGGCCCCTCACTTTCCTAGCGGGAGCTCCTACAATGAGCAGTTCTTC,TRBD2,TRBJ2-1,TRBV25-1,few
CASSGLAGGRGTQYF,TGTGCCAGCAGTGGACTAGCGGGAGGGCGAGGTACGCAGTATTTT,TRBD2,TRBJ2-3,TRBV6-5,.
CAISESQGVFF,TGTGCCATCAGTGAGTCGCAGGGCGTGTTTTTT,.,TRBJ2-2,TRBV10-3,few
CSARDRDFNQPQHF,TGCAGTGCTAGGGACAGGGACTTCAATCAGCCCCAGCATTTT,TRBD1,TRBJ1-5,TRBV20-1,few
CSANPATNEKLFF,TGCAGTGCTAACCCCGCAACTAATGAAAAACTGTTTTTT,.,TRBJ1-4,TRBV20-1,few
CASSPAGRTNSPLHF,TGTGCCAGCTCCCCGGCGGGACGTACGAATTCACCCCTCCACTTT,.,TRBJ1-6,TRBV27,.
CASSLGIAGGSSYEQYF,TGTGCCAGCAGTTTAGGAATAGCGGGGGGGAGCTCCTACGAGCAGTACTTC,TRBD2,TRBJ2-7,TRBV28,.
CASSALSGNYNEQYF,TGTGCCAGCAGCGCCCTGTCCGGGAACTACAATGAGCAGTACTTC,.,TRBJ2-7,TRBV9,few
CAGSLSSWGLAGYEQYF,TGTGCCGGCAGCTTATCAAGCTGGGGACTAGCGGGCTACGAGCAGTACTTC,TRBD2,TRBJ2-7,TRBV7-2,.
CASRPQGGHEKLFF,TGTGCCAGCAGGCCCCAGGGGGGGCATGAAAAACTGTTTTTT,TRBD1,TRBJ1-4,TRBV28,.
CASSPAGLGGNTIYF,TGTGCCAGCTCACCGGCGGGCCTGGGCGGAAACACCATATATTTT,.,TRBJ1-3,TRBV18,.
CASSYVSGRSSYEQYF,TGTGCCAGCAGTTACGTTAGCGGGAGGAGCAGCTACGAGCAGTACTTC,TRBD2,TRBJ2-7,TRBV6-5,.
CASSPGTGGLSLHF,TGCGCCAGCAGCCCTGGGACAGGGGGTTTATCCCTCCACTTT,TRBD1,TRBJ1-6,TRBV4-1,.
CATSRDRRSGANVLTF,TGTGCCACCAGCAGAGATCGGCGCTCTGGGGCCAACGTCCTGACTTTC,.,TRBJ2-6,TRBV15,.
CASSRHPGQVLNTEAFF,TGTGCCAGCAGCCGTCACCCGGGACAGGTGCTGAACACTGAAGCTTTCTTT,TRBD1,TRBJ1-1,TRBV6-2/TRBV6-3,few
CASSPRQGVMPYEQYF,TGTGCCAGCAGCCCCCGTCAGGGGGTGATGCCCTACGAGCAGTACTTC,TRBD1,TRBJ2-7,TRBV7-2,.
CASSYYGTREFF,TGTGCCAGCAGTTACTACGGGACTAGGGAGTTCTTC,TRBD2,TRBJ2-1,TRBV6-6,once
CATSRDRALFF,TGTGCCACCAGCAGAGATAGGGCACTTTTCTTT,.,TRBJ1-1,TRBV15,.
CASSSDGRLNYEQYF,TGTGCCAGCAGTTCCGATGGACGTTTAAACTACGAGCAGTACTTC,.,TRBJ2-7,TRBV27,.
CASSQYESQSRQQFF,TGTGCCAGCAGCCAATACGAATCCCAATCCCGCCAGCAGTTCTTC,.,TRBJ2-1,TRBV3-1,.
CSVEGPVLAEQYF,TGCAGCGTTGAAGGCCCCGTCCTAGCGGAGCAGTACTTC,TRBD2,TRBJ2-5,TRBV29-1,once
CASSLPSDLREGRTDTQYF,TGTGCCAGCAGTTTACCCTCGGACCTGCGGGAGGGCCGCACAGATACGCAGTATTTT,TRBD2,TRBJ2-3,TRBV28,few
CASSLSTVRYTEAFF,TGTGCCAGCAGCCTGTCGACCGTTAGGTACACTGAAGCTTTCTTT,.,TRBJ1-1,TRBV7-9,few
CASSVVVPGELFF,TGTGCCAGCAGCGTAGTAGTACCCGGGGAGCTGTTTTTT,.,TRBJ2-2,TRBV9,few
CSGAGNTEAFF,TGCAGCGGCGCGGGGAACACTGAAGCTTTCTTT,.,TRBJ1-1,TRBV29-1,.
CASSYSPGPSYNEQFF,TGCGCCAGCAGCTATTCCCCAGGACCTTCTTACAATGAGCAGTTCTTC,.,TRBJ2-1,TRBV5-1,few
CASSARTSGVNTGELFF,TGTGCCAGCAGCGCCCGGACTAGCGGGGTGAACACCGGGGAGCTGTTTTTT,TRBD2,TRBJ2-2,TRBV9,once
CASREWKGQSYEQYF,TGTGCCAGCAGGGAATGGAAGGGTCAGTCCTACGAGCAGTACTTC,.,TRBJ2-7,TRBV27,.
CASRIGIQETRYF,TGTGCCAGCAGAATAGGGATCCAAGAGACCCGGTACTTC,.,TRBJ2-5,TRBV6-5,.
CASSSDRPFSGANVLTF,TGTGCCAGCAGTAGTGACAGGCCATTCTCTGGGGCCAACGTCCTGACTTTC,.,TRBJ2-6,TRBV27,.
CASSLSGDSSYEQYF,TGTGCCAGCAGTTTAAGCGGGGACAGCTCCTACGAGCAGTACTTC,.,TRBJ2-7,TRBV27,many
CASSQGLAGVYEQYF,TGTGCCAGCAGCCAAGGACTAGCGGGAGTTTACGAGCAGTACTTC,TRBD2,TRBJ2-7,TRBV4-2,many